The source of this TCR beta chain is a study of blood T cell repertoires in COVID-19. Study as a whole: The United States, Italy and Spain provided the acute and convalescent COVID-19 samples. Nucleic acid was either cDNA or gDNA, and it came from T cells, B-cell-depleted T cells, or PBMCs.

How the authors handled the data: Amplified reference gene primers provided the basis for estimating nucleated cell counts. Sequencing was performed with immunoSEQ multiplex PCR; in TCRdb, only in-frame clones are kept and a portion is missing. The V and J calls and clone size were taken over from that table, and D and trimming were inferred from the DNA. The sample holds about 45,000 clones, 88% seen once. This clone was counted once. CDR3 size: 16 residues. The junction had 12 bases not matched to a gene; V was cut back by 1 base and J by 8 bases. Germline V CDR1 and CDR2: LGHDT, YNNKEL (reference sequence).

The material sequenced was peripheral blood. The chain recombines TRBV3-1 (or the pseudogene TRBV3-2) with TRBJ1-2; 8 positions match TRBD1. The sequence was obtained from a human donor in a cohort sampled during active COVID-19. The CDR3 loop reads CASSQGQGSRGGGYTF. The CDR3 nucleotides are TGTGCCAGCAGCCAAGGACAGGGGTCGAGAGGAGGGGGCTACACCTTC.